Presented here are 7 T cell receptor beta chains from one specimen sequenced in a study of blood T cell repertoires in COVID-19. Sequenced by immunoSEQ multiplex PCR; TCRdb stores in-frame clones only, minus some. This table has fewer than 120,000 clones, 88% appearing once. Sequencing was carried out using peripheral blood. Receptors originate from a woman between 50 and 59 years old with acute or convalescent COVID-19.

This chain uses TRBV7-2 with TRBJ2-5; 8 bases line up with TRBD2. There are 14 residues in the CDR3. Trimming at V came to 5 bases and at J to 5 bases, leaving 7 bases not matched to a gene. CDR1 SGHTA and CDR2 FQGNSA come from the germline V gene. CDR3 residues: CASSPGTRGETQYF. The CDR3 region has the DNA TGTGCCAGCAGCCCCGGGACTAGGGGGGAGACCCAGTACTTC.

The chain employs TRBV28 and TRBJ1-1; D is uncertain. Germline V gene sequence: CDR1 MDHEN, CDR2 SYDVKM. CDR3 size: 12 residues. Trimming removed 10 bases from V and 0 bases from J, with 9 bases in between. The CDR3 DNA follows: TGTGCCACGCTCACATTGAACACTGAAGCTTTCTTT. Protein sequence: CATLTLNTEAFF.

This rearrangement joins TRBV10-3 to TRBJ1-1; a weak D match, TRBD1 (5 bases). The CDR3 has 11 residues. Trimming took 6 bases from V and 3 from J, leaving 5 bases between them. The germline V gene encodes CDR1 ENHRY and CDR2 SYGVKD. The CDR3 is CAIRQDTEAFF. As DNA, the CDR3 is TGTGCCATCAGACAGGACACTGAAGCTTTCTTT.

This rearrangement joins TRBV6-1 to TRBJ2-7, with D uncertain. CDR1 is MNHNS, CDR2 SASEGT, per germline. Trimming removed 2 bases at V and 1 base at J, with 6 bases between. CDR3 length: 13 amino acids. The CDR3 nucleotides read TGTGCCAGCAGTGAAAGGCGGTCCTACGAGCAGTACTTC. Protein sequence: CASSERRSYEQYF.

This clone was counted once. V and J are TRBV5-1 and TRBJ2-7; tentative D call: TRBD1 (6 bases). V was trimmed by 6 bases and J by 1 base, leaving 14 bases between them. CDR1 and CDR2 from the germline V gene are SGHRS and YFSETQ. The CDR3 totals 14 residues. CDR3: CASNLIGGSYEQYF. Here the CDR3 DNA reads TGCGCCAGCAACCTAATAGGGGGATCCTACGAGCAGTACTTC.

The chain carries TRBV4-1 and TRBJ2-1; D possibly corresponds to TRBD1 (5 bases). CDR3 size: 16 residues. Per germline, CDR1 MGHRA and CDR2 YSYEKL. V was clipped by 2 bases and J by 0 bases, with 11 bases between them. In DNA, the CDR3 is TGCGCCAGCAGCCAACCCGACAGTCGCTCCTACAATGAGCAGTTCTTC. It is translated as CASSQPDSRSYNEQFF.

The chain combines TRBV6-5 with TRBJ2-7; 7 bases line up with TRBD1. V trimming: 4 bases; J trimming: 2 bases; junction bases outside the gene matches: 5. The length of the CDR3 is 14 residues. The germline gives CDR1 MNHEY, CDR2 SVGAGI. This CDR3 is CASSSGQLTYEQYF. CDR3 sequence (DNA): TGTGCCAGCAGTTCGGGACAGTTAACCTACGAGCAGTACTTC.